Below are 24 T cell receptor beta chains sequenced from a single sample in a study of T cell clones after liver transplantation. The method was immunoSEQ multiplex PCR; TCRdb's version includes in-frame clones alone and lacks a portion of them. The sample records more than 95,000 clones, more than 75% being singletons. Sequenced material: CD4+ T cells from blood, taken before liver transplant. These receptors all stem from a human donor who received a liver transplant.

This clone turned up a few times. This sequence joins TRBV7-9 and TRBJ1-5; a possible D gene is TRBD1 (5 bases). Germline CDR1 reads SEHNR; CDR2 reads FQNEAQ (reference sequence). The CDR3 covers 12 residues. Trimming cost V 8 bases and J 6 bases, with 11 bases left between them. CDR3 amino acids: CASRSGGQPQHF. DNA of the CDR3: TGTGCCAGCCGATCTGGGGGTCAGCCCCAGCATTTT.

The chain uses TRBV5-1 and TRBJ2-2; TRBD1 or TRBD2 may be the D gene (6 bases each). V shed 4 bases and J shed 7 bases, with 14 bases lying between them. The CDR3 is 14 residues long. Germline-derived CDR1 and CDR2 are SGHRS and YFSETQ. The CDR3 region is CASSAGGAVGELFF. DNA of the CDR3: TGCGCCAGCAGCGCCGGGGGCGCGGTCGGGGAGCTGTTTTTT.

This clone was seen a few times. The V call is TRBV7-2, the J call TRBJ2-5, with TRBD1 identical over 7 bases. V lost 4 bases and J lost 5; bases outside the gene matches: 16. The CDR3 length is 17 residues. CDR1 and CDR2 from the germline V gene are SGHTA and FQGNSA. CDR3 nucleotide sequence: TGTGCCAGCAGCTCTTTCCCTCGGACAGGCTTAGGGGAGACCCAGTACTTC. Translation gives CASSSFPRTGLGETQYF.

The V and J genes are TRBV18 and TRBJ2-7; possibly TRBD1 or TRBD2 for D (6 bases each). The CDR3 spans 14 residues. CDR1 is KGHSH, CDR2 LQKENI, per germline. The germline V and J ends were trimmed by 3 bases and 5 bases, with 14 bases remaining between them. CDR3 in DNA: TGTGCCAGCTCACCTCGGGTAGGGGGGAACGAGCAGTACTTC. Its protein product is CASSPRVGGNEQYF.

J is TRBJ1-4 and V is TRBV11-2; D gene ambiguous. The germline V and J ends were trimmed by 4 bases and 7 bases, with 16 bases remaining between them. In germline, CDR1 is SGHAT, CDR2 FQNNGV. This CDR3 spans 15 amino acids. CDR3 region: CASSSLAGMGEKLFF. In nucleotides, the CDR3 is TGTGCCAGCAGCTCGTTGGCAGGCATGGGTGAAAAACTGTTTTTT.

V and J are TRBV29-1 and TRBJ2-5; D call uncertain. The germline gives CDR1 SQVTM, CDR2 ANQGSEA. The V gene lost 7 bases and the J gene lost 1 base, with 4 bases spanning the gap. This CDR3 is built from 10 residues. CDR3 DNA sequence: TGCAGCGGGGGCCAAGAGACCCAGTACTTC. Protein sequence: CSGGQETQYF.

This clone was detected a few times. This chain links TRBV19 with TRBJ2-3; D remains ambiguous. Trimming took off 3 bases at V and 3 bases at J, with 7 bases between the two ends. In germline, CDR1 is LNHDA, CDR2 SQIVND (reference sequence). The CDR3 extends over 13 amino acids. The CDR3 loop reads CASSITGTDTQYF. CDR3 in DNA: TGTGCCAGTAGTATCACTGGAACAGATACGCAGTATTTT.

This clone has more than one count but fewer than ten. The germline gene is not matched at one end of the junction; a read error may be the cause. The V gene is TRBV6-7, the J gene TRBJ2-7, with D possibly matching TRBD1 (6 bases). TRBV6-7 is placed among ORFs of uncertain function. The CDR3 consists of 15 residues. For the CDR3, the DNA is TGTGCCAGCAGTGACTCCAGGGGTACGGCCTACGAGCAGTACTTC. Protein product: CASSDSRGTAYEQYF.

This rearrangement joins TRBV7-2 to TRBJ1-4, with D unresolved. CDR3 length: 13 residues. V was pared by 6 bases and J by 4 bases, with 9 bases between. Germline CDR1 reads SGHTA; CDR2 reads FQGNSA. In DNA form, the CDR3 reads TGTGCCAGCAGATGGCAGCGTAATGAAAAACTGTTTTTT. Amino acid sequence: CASRWQRNEKLFF.

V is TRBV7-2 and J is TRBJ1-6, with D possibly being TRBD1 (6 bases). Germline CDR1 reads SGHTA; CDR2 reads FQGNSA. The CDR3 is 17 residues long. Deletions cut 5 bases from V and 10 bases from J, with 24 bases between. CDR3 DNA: TGTGCCAGCAGCCTTACAAACCAGGGGTTCCGGAAATCACCCCTCCACTTT. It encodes CASSLTNQGFRKSPLHF. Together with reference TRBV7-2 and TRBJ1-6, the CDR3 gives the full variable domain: GAGVSQSPSNKVTEKGKDVELRCDPISGHTALYWYRQSLGQGLEFLIYFQGNSAPDKSGLPSDRFSAERTGGSVSTLTIQRTQQEDSAVYLCASSLTNQGFRKSPLHFGNGTRLTVT.

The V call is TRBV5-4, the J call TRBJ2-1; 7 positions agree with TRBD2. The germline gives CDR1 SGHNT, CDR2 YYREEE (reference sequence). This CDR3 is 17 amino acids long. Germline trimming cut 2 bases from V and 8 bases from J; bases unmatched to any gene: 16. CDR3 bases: TGTGCCAGCAGCTTTGGGAAAAGCGGGAAGGGGATTGATGAGCAGTTCTTC. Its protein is CASSFGKSGKGIDEQFF.

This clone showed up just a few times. This CDR3 reads CASSFTGTGELFF. CDR3 nucleotide sequence: TGCGCCAGCAGCTTTACAGGGACCGGGGAGCTGTTTTTT. The gene calls are TRBV5-1 and TRBJ2-2, with a tentative D call TRBD1 (6 bases). Germline loops: CDR1 SGHRS, CDR2 YFSETQ. The V end was cut by 2 bases, the J end by 5 bases, with 7 bases between. The CDR3 has 13 amino acids.

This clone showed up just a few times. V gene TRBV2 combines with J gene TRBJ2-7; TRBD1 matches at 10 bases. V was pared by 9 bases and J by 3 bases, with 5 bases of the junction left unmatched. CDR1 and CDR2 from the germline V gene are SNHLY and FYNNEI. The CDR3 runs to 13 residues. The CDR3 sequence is CASSRDRGYEQYF. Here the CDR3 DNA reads TGTGCCAGTAGCCGGGACAGGGGCTACGAGCAGTACTTC.

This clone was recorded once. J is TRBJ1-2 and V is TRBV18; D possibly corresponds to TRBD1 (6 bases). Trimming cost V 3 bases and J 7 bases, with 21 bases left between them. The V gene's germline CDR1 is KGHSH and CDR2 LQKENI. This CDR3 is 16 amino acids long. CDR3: CASSPRQDQKLSGYTF. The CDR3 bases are TGTGCCAGCTCACCCCGACAGGACCAGAAACTCAGTGGCTACACCTTC.

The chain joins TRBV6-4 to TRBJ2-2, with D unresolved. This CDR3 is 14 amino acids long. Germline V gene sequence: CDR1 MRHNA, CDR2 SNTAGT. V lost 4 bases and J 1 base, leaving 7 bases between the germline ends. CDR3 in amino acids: CASSVAGNTGELFF. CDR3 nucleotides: TGTGCCAGCAGTGTGGCAGGGAACACCGGGGAGCTGTTTTTT.

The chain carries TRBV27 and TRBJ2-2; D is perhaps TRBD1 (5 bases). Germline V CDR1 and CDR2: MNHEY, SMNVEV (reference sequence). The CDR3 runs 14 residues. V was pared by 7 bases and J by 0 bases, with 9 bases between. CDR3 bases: TGTGCCAGCAAGTCAGGGACGAACACCGGGGAGCTGTTTTTT. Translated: CASKSGTNTGELFF.

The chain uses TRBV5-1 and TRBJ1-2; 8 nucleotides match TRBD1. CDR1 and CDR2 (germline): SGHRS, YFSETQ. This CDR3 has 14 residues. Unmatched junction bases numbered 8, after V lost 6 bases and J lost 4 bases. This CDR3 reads CASNPSGQGYGYTF. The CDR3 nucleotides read TGCGCCAGCAATCCTAGTGGACAGGGCTATGGCTACACCTTC.

CDR3 sequence (DNA): TGTGCCAGCAGCTTAGATGGGGGGCGAGAGACCCAGTACTTC. Residues: CASSLDGGRETQYF. The chain joins TRBV7-9 to TRBJ2-5; D possibly matches TRBD1 or TRBD2 (6 bases each). Germline V gene data show CDR1 as SEHNR and CDR2 as FQNEAQ (reference sequence). V was trimmed by 1 base and J by 4 bases, leaving 10 bases between them. The CDR3 spans 14 residues.

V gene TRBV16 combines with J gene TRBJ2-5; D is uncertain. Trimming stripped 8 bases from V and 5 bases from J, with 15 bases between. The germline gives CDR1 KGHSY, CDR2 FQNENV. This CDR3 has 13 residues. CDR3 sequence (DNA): TGTGCCAGCTCTTCAAGACGTTGGGAGACCCAGTACTTC. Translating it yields CASSSRRWETQYF.

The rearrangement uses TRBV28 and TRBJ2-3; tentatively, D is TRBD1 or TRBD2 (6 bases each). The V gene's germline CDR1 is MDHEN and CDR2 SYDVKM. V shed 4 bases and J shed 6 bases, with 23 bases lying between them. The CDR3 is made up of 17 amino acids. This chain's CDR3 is CASSSPHAWGAGDTQYF. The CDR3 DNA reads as TGTGCCAGCAGTTCCCCCCATGCATGGGGGGCTGGGGATACGCAGTATTTT.

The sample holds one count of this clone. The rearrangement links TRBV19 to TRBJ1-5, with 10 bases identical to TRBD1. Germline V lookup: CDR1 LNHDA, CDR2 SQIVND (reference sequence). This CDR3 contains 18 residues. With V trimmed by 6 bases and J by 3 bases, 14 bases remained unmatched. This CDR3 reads CASRSKGQGSSNNQPQHF. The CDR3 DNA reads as TGTGCCAGTAGGTCGAAGGGACAGGGGAGTTCCAACAATCAGCCCCAGCATTTT.

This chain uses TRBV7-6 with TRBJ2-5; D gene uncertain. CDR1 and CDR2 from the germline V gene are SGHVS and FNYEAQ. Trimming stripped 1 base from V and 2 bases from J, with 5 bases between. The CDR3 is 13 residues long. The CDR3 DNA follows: TGTGCCAGCAGCTTAGGCTTACAAGAGACCCAGTACTTC. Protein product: CASSLGLQETQYF.

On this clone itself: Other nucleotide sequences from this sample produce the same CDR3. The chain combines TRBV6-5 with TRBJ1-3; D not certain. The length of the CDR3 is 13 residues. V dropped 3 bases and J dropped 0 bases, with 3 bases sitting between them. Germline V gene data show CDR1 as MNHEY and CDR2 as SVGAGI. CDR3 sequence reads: CASSYSSGNTIYF. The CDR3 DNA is TGTGCCAGCAGTTATAGCTCTGGAAACACCATATATTTT.

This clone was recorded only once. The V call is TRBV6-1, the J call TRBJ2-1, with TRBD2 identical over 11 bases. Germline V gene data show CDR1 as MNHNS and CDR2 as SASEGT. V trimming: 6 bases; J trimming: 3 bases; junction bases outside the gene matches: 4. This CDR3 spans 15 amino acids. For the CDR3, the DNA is TGTGCCAGCAGCAGCCTAGCGGGGGGCTACAATGAGCAGTTCTTC. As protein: CASSSLAGGYNEQFF.